The entry below describes one T cell receptor (beta chain). Its specificity is not known. Nominal health characterized the donors when sampled, though unrecorded immune exposures were likely. The source of the sample is a study of cytomegalovirus exposure and HLA in healthy donors. Study-wide results and limits: Later analysis placed DRB1 highest and HLA-C lowest in TCR association rates, which differed by HLA locus. TCR beta sequences numbering about 17,000 were associated with HLA alleles at 0.05 false discovery rate in a later analysis. Prior analysis indicated that the majority of TCR beta V segments exhibited productivity approximately 87% or approximately 30% of the time.

PCR amplification relied on 60 Vbeta primers (plus 13 Jbeta primers). Assay: immunoSEQ multiplex PCR; the TCRdb copy retains only in-frame clones and omits some. The data hold fewer than 200,000 clones, with over 70% observed a single time. Germline V gene data show CDR1 as MRHNA and CDR2 as SNTAGT. Trimming removed 10 bases from V and 6 bases from J, with 19 bases in between. The CDR3 runs to 13 residues. The sample was PBMCs. This chain uses TRBV6-4 with TRBJ2-7, with D possibly being TRBD2 (7 bases). This sequence originates from a man aged 35 to 55 in good health and CMV-seropositive. The CDR3 nucleotides read TGTGCCACCTATTGGGGGGGGCGAGGCGAGCAGTACTTC. It is translated as CATYWGGRGEQYF.